This T cell receptor beta chain was recorded in a study of cytomegalovirus exposure and HLA in healthy donors. Study as a whole: Of 300 to 500 genotyped donors, 81% grouped in the Caucasian-associated ancestry cluster.

Use of 60 Vbeta and 13 Jbeta primers characterized the PCR. Sequencing was performed with immunoSEQ multiplex PCR; in TCRdb, only in-frame clones are kept and a portion is missing. The sample carries 90,000 to 150,000 clones, about 60% recorded once. CDR3 length equals 15 residues. CDR1 and CDR2 (germline): SGHVS, FQNEAQ. Trimming cost V 4 bases and J 6 bases, with 18 bases left between them. With regard to this clone: Its antigen remains unknown.

Broader study findings: The study put 160 or so TCR beta chains on its list as cytomegalovirus-associated.

The sample consisted of PBMCs. The chain carries TRBV7-8 and TRBJ1-1; D possibly corresponds to TRBD1 (6 bases). The TCR comes from a middle-aged man in good health and CMV-seropositive. In DNA, the CDR3 is TGTGCCAGCAGCTGGACTTGGGGCAAGGGGGCTGAAGCTTTCTTT. It yields the protein CASSWTWGKGAEAFF.